Reported below is one T cell receptor (beta chain). The germline V gene has CDR1 MNHEY and CDR2 SMNVEV (reference sequence). This CDR3 is 15 amino acids long. Trimming pared 5 bases from V and 0 bases from J, leaving 14 bases between. This record comes from a study of cytomegalovirus exposure and HLA in healthy donors. Primers for the PCR totalled 60 Vbeta and 13 Jbeta. Only in-frame clones appear in the TCRdb table, and some are missing; sequencing was by immunoSEQ multiplex PCR. The sample shows 180,000 or so clones, and around 0.8% sits with its ten largest clones. This sequence was found in a young woman in good health and CMV-seropositive. This rearrangement joins TRBV27 to TRBJ2-7, with a weak D call TRBD1 (6 bases). Input material: PBMCs. The CDR3 here is CASSIQDSSSYEQYF. The CDR3 DNA follows: TGTGCCAGCAGTATCCAGGACAGTAGCTCCTACGAGCAGTACTTC.